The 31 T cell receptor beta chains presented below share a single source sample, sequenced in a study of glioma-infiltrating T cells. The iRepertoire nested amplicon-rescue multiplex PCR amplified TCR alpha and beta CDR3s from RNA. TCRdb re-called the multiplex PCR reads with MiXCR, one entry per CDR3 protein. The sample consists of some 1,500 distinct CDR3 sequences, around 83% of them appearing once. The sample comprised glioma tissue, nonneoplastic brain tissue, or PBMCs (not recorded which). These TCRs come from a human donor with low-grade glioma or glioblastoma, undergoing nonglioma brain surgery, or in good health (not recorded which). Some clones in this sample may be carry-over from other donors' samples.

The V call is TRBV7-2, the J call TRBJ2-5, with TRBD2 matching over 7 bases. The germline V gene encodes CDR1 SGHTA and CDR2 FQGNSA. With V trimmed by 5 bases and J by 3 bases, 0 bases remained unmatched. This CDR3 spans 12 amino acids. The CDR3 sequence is CASSGGEETQYF. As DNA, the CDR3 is TGTGCCAGCAGCGGGGGGGAAGAGACCCAGTACTTC.

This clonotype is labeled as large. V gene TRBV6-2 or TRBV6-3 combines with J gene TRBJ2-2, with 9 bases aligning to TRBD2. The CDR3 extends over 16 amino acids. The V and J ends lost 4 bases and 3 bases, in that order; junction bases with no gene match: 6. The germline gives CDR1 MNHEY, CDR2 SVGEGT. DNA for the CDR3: TGTGCCAGCAGTTTTTCGGTAGCGGGGGACACCGGGGAGCTGTTTTTT. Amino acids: CASSFSVAGDTGELFF.

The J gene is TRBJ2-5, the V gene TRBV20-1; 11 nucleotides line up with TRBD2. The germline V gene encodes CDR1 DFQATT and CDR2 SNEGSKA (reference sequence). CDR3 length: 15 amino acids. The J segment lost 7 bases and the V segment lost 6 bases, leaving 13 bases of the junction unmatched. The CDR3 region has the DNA TGCAGTGCCAGTGGGCTAGCGGGAGGAGGAGGGACCCAGTACTTC. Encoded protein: CSASGLAGGGGTQYF.

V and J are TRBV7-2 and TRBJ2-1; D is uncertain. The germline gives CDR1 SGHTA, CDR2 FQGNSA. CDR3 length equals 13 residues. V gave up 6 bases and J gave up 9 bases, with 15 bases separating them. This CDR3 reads CASSYSPDTEQFF. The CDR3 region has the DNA TGTGCCAGCAGTTACTCACCTGACACTGAGCAGTTCTTC.

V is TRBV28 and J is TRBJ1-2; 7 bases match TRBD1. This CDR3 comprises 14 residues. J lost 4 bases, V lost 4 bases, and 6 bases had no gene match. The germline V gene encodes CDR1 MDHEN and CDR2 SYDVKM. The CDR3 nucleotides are TGTGCCAGCAGTTGGATGACAGGGAGCTATGGCTACACCTTC. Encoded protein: CASSWMTGSYGYTF.

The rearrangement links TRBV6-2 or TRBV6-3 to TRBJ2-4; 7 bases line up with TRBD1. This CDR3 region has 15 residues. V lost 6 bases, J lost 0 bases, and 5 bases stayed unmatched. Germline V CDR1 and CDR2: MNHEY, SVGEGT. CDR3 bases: TGTGCCAGCAGAGACAGGGATCGAGCCAAAAACATTCAGTACTTC. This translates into CASRDRDRAKNIQYF.

The CDR3 region has the DNA TGTGCCAGCTCACCCCTACGGGAAGTCAATGAGCAGTTCTTC. Translation: CASSPLREVNEQFF. The chain links TRBV18 to TRBJ2-1; tentative D call: TRBD2 (5 bases). There are 14 residues in the CDR3. From germline, CDR1 is KGHSH and CDR2 LQKENI. V was cut by 3 bases and J by 6 bases, with 12 bases left in between.

Here the CDR3 DNA reads TGCAGTGCTGAGGTCGATAGCACAGATACGCAGTATTTT. Its translation is CSAEVDSTDTQYF. J is TRBJ2-3 and V is TRBV20-1; D remains unclear. Per the germline V gene, CDR1 is DFQATT and CDR2 is SNEGSKA (reference sequence). The CDR3 runs 13 residues. Trimming stripped 5 bases from V and 0 bases from J, with 9 bases between.

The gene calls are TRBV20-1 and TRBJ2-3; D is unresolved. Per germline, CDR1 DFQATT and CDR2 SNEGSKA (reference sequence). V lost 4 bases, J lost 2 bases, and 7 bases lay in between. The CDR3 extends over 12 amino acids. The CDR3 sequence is CSAIPNTDTQYF. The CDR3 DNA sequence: TGCAGTGCTATACCTAACACAGATACGCAGTATTTT.

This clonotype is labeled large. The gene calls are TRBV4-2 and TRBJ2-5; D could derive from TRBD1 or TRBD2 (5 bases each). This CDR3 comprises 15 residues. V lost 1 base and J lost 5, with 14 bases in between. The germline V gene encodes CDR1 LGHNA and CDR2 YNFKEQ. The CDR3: CASSQGDQAQETQYF. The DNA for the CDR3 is TGTGCCAGCAGCCAAGGGGACCAGGCCCAGGAGACCCAGTACTTC.

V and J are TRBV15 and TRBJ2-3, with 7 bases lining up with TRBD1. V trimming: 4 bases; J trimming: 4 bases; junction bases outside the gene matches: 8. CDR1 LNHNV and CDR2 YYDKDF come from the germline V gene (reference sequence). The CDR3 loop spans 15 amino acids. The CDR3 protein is CATSTTGTGADTQYF. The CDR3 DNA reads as TGTGCCACCAGCACAACCGGAACAGGGGCAGATACGCAGTATTTT.

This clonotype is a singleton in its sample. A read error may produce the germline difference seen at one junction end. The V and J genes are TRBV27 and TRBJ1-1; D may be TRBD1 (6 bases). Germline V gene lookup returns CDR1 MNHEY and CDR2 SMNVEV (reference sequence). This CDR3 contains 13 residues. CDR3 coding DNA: TGTGCCAGTAGTTTATCGTGGGGGCTTGAAGCTTTCTTT. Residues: CASSLSWGLEAFF.

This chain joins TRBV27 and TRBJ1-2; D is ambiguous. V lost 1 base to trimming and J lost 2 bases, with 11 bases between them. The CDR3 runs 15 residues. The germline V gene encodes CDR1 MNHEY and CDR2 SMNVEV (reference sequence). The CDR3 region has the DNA TGTGCCAGCAGTTTATTAGGCAGTGCGAACTATGGCTACACCTTC. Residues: CASSLLGSANYGYTF.

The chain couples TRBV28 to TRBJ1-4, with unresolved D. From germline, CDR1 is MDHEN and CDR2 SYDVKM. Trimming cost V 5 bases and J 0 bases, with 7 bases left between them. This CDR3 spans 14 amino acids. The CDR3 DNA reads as TGTGCCAGCAGTCTCACCTCAACTAATGAAAAACTGTTTTTT. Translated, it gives CASSLTSTNEKLFF.

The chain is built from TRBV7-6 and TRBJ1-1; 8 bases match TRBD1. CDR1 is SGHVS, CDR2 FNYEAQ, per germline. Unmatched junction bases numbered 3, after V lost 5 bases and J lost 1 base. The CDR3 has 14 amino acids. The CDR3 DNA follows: TGTGCCAGCAGCAAGGGACAGGAGAACACTGAAGCTTTCTTT. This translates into CASSKGQENTEAFF.

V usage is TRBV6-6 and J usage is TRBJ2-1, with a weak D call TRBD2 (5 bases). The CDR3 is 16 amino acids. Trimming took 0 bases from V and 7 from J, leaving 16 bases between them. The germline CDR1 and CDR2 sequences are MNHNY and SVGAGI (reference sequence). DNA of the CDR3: TGTGCCAGCAGTTACTCGAACAGAGGGCTTTTGAATGAGCAGTTCTTC. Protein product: CASSYSNRGLLNEQFF.

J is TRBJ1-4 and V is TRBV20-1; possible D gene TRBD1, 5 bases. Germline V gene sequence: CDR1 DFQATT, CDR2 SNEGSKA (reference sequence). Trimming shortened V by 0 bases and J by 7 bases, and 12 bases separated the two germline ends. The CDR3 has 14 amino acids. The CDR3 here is CSARDTGQGEKLFF. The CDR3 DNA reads TGCAGTGCTAGAGATACGGGGCAGGGTGAAAAACTGTTTTTT.

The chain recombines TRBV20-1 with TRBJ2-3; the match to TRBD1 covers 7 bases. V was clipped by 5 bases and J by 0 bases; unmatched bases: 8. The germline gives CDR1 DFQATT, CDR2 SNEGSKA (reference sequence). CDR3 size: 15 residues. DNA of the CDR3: TGCAGTGCTGGTGATGGGACAGTTAGCACAGATACGCAGTATTTT. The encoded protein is CSAGDGTVSTDTQYF.

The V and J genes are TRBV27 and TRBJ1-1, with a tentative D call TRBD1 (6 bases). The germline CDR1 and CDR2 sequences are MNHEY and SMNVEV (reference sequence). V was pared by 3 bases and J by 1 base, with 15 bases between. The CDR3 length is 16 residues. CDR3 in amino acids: CASSFREGTRNTEAFF. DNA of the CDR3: TGTGCCAGCAGTTTCCGTGAGGGGACAAGGAACACTGAAGCTTTCTTT.

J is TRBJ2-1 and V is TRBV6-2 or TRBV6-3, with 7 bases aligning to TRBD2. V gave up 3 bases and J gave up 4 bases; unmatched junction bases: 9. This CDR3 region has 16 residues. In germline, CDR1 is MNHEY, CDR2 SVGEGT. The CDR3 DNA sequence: TGTGCCAGCAGTTATCTGGCGGGAGTGAAATACAATGAGCAGTTCTTC. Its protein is CASSYLAGVKYNEQFF.

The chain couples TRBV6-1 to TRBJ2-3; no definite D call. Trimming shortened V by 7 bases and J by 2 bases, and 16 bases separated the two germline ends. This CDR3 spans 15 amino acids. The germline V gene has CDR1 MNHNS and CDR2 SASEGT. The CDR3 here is CASTLTRTPTDTQYF. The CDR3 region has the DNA TGTGCCAGCACCCTGACCCGGACCCCCACAGATACGCAGTATTTT.

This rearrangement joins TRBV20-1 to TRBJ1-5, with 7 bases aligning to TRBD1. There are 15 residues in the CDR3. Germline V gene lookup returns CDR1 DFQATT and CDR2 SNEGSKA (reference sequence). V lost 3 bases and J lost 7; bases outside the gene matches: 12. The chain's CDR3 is CSASGATGLGQPQHF. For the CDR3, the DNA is TGCAGTGCTAGTGGGGCGACAGGGCTGGGACAGCCCCAGCATTTT.

CDR3 DNA: TGTGCCAGCAGTTACGAGGGAGATGGCTACACCTTC. It is translated as CASSYEGDGYTF. The chain uses TRBV6-5 and TRBJ1-2; D is ambiguous. Germline CDR1 reads MNHEY; CDR2 reads SVGAGI. CDR3 length: 12 residues. V was clipped by 2 bases and J by 6 bases, with 7 bases between them.

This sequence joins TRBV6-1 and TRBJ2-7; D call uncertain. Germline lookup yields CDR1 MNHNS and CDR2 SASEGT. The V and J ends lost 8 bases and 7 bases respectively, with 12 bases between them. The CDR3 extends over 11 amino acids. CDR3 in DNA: TGTGCCAGCTGGACCGCGTGGGAGCAGTACTTC. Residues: CASWTAWEQYF.

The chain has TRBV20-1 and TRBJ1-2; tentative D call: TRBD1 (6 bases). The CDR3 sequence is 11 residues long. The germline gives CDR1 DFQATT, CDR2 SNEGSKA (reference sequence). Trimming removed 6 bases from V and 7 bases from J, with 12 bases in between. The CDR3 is CSASTGSGYTF. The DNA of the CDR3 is TGCAGTGCGAGCACAGGGAGTGGCTACACCTTC.

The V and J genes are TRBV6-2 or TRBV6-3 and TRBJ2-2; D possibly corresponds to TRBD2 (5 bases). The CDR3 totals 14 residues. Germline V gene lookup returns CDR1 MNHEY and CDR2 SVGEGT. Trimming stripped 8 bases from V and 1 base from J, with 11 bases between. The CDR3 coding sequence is TGTGCCAGCGGAGGTTCCTTGAACACCGGGGAGCTGTTTTTT. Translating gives CASGGSLNTGELFF.

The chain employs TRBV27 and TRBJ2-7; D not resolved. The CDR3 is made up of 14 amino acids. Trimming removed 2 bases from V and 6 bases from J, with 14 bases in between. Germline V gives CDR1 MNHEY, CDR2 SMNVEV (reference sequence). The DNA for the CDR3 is TGTGCCAGCAGTTTACTGGGGAAATCGAGCGAGCAGTACTTC. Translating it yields CASSLLGKSSEQYF.

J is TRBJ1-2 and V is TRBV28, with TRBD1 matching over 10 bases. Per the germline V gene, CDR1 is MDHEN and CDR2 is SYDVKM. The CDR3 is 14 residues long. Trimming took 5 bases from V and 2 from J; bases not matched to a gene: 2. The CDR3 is CASSRDRGNYGYTF. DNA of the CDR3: TGTGCCAGCAGTCGGGACAGGGGAAACTATGGCTACACCTTC.

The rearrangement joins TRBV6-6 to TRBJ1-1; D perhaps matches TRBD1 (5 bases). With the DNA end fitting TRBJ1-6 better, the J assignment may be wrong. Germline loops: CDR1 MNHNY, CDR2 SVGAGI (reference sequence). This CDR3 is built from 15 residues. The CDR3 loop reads CASSYSAWGDSPLHF. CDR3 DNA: TGTGCCAGCAGTTACTCCGCTTGGGGGGATTCACCCCTCCACTTT.

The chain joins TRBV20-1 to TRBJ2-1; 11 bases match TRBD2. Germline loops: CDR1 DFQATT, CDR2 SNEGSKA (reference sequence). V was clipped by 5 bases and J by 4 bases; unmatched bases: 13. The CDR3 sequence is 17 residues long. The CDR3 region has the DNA TGCAGTGCTTTGCCGAGACTAGCGGGACTTGCGTACAATGAGCAGTTCTTC. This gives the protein CSALPRLAGLAYNEQFF.

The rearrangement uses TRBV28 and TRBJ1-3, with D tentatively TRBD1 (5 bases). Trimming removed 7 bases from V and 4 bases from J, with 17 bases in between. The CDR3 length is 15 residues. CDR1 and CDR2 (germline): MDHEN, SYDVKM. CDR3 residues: CASNPLTGFGNTIYF. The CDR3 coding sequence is TGTGCCAGCAATCCTCTTACAGGTTTCGGAAACACCATATATTTT.